A selection of T cell receptor beta chains follows, all from one sample in a study of regulatory T cells in long-lasting Graves disease. In TCRdb, the multiplex PCR reads were re-called with MiXCR into one record per CDR3 protein. Of roughly 420,000 distinct CDR3 sequences in the sample, 16% were seen once. The same data also went into a second study, on T cells in Graves' hyperthyroidism and ophthalmopathy.

This sample comprised peripheral blood mononuclear cells (PBMCs), obtained at new diagnosis, from a patient treated with antithyroid drugs. These receptors were obtained from a woman younger than 30 with Graves disease. The CDR3 runs from the conserved cysteine through the conserved F or W. Fields, in order: J gene, V gene, CDR3 protein.

TRBJ2-1 TRBV20-1 CSARSGNEQFF
TRBJ2-1 TRBV20-1 CSLSGLAVIPSGYERFF
TRBJ1-2 TRBV28 CASGDSRGLGYTF
TRBJ2-1 TRBV20-1 CSARDFRGYNEQFF
TRBJ2-1 TRBV12-3/TRBV12-4 CASSSVEVPLDFF
TRBJ2-7 TRBV11-2 CASSLGSRTREQYF
TRBJ2-5 TRBV2 CASSDLGGARRETQYF
TRBJ2-5 TRBV28 CASSSREVMETQYF
TRBJ1-4 TRBV28 CASSTGQGRKLFF
TRBJ2-7 TRBV15 CATGALAGGPSEQYF
TRBJ2-2 TRBV30 CAWRVGPNTGELFF
TRBJ2-2 TRBV7-3 CASSSTPTGTGFPGELFF
TRBJ2-1 TRBV4-1 CASRRSNGLYEQFF
TRBJ1-1 TRBV3-1 CASTPSTGVGAEAFF
TRBJ2-7 TRBV29-1 CSVGGDRASYEQYF
TRBJ2-3 TRBV12-3/TRBV12-4 CASSLTLAGSTDTQYF
TRBJ1-4 TRBV12-3/TRBV12-4 CASSRDRDVNEKLFF
TRBJ2-5 TRBV28 CASSLWRGLPLQETQYF
TRBJ2-1 TRBV18 CASSTTTGTNEQFF
TRBJ2-3 TRBV28 CASRGAHRTDTQYF
TRBJ1-2 TRBV20-1 CSALSTGSNYGYTF
TRBJ2-7 TRBV6-2/TRBV6-3 CASSFGLAVSYEQYF
TRBJ2-1 TRBV12-3/TRBV12-4 CASSLQAGARSNEQFF
TRBJ2-7 TRBV7-8 CASRSPPVDEQYF
TRBJ2-5 TRBV20-1 CSGTGRQETQYF
TRBJ2-1 TRBV20-1 CSANYMGTDEQFF
TRBJ2-3 TRBV11-2 CASSFGESTDTQYF
TRBJ2-3 TRBV7-3 CASSLLAGGPTDTQYF